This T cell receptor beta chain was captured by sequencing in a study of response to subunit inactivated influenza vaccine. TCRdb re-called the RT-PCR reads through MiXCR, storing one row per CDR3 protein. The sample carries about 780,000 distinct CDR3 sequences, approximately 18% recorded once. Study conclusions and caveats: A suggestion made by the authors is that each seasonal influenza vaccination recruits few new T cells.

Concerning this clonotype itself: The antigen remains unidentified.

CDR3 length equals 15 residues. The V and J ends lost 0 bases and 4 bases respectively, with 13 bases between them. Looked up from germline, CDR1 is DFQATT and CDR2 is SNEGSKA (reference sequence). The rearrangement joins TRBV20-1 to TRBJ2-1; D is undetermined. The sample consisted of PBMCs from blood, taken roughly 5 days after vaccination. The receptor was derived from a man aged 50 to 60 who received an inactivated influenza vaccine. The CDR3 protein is CSARDPVTMYNEQFF. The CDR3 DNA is TGCAGTGCTAGAGATCCGGTTACGATGTACAATGAGCAGTTCTTC.